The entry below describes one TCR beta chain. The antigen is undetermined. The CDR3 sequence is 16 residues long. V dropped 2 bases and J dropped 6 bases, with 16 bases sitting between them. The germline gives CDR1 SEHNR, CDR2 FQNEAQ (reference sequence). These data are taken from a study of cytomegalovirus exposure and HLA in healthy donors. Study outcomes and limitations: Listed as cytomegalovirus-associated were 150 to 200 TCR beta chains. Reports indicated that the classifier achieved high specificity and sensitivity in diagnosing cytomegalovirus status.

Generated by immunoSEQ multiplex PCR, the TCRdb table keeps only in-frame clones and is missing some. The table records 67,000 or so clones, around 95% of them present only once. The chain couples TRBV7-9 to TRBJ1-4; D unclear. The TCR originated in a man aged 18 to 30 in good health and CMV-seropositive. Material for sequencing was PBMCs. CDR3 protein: CASSLNRLSGDEKLFF. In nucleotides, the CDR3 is TGTGCCAGCAGCTTAAATCGGTTGTCCGGTGATGAAAAACTGTTTTTT.